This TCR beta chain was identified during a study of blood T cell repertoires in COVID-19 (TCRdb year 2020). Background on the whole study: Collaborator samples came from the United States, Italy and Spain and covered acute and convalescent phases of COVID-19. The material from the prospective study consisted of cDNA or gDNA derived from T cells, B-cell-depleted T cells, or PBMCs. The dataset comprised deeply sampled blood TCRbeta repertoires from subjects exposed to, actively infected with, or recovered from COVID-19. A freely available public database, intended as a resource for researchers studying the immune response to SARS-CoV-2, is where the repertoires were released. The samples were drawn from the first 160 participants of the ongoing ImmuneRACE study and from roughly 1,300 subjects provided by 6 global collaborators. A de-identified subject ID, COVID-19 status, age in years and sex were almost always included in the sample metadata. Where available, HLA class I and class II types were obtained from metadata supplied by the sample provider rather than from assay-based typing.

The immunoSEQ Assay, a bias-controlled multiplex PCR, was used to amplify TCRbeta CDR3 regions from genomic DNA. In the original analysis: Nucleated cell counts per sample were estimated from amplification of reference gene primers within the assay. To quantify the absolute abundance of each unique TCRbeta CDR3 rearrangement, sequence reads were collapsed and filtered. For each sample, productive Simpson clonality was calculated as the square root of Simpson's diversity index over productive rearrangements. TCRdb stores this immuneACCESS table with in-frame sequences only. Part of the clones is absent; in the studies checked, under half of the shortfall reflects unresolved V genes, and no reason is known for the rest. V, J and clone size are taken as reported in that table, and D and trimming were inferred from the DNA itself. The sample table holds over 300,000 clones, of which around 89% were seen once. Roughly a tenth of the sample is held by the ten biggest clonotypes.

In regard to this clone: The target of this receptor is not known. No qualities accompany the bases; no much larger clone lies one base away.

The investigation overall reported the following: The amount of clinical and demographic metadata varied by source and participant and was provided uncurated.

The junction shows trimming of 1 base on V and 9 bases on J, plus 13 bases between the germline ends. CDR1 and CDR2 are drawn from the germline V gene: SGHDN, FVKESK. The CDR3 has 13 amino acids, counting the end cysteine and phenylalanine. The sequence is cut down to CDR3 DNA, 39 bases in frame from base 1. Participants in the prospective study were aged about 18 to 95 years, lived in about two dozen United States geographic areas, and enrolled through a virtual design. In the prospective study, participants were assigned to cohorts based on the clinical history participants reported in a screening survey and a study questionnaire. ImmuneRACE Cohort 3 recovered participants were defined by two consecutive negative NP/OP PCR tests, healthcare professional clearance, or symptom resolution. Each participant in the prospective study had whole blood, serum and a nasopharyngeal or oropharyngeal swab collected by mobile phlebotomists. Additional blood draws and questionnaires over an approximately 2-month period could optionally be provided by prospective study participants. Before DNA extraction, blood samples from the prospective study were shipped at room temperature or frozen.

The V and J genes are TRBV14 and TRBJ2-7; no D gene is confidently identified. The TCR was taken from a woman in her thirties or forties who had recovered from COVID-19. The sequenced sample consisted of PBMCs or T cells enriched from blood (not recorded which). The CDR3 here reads CASSQVPPLRQYF. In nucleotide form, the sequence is TGTGCCAGCAGCCAAGTACCCCCCCTAAGGCAGTACTTC.